This T cell receptor beta chain comes out of a study of cytomegalovirus exposure and HLA in healthy donors. Whole-study findings and limits: Accurate predictions that matched the HLA-A and HLA-B alleles of most subjects were reportedly made from TCR beta sequences.

The CDR3 covers 13 residues. The V gene end was trimmed by 1 base and the J gene end by 6 bases; junction bases not matched to a gene: 1. Germline CDR1 and CDR2: GTSNPN and SVGIG (reference sequence). Both 60 Vbeta primers and 13 Jbeta primers went into the PCR. As originally analysed: Around 10 million shared chains were among roughly 81 million unique TCR beta chains counted in a later analysis. The protocol was immunoSEQ multiplex PCR, while the TCRdb copy is restricted to in-frame clones and leaves out a portion. That table is the source of V, J and clone size, and D and trimming were worked out from the DNA. The top ten hold over 2% of the sample, which has roughly 100,000 clones, more than 60% seen once. This clone was seen a handful of times. What it recognizes is unknown.

This chain links TRBV30 with TRBJ2-4; TRBD2 matches 9 bases. The TCR originated in a man aged 25 to 40 in good health and CMV-seronegative. The sequencing sample was made of PBMCs. CDR3: CAWSAGLANIQYF. In nucleotides, the CDR3 is TGTGCCTGGAGTGCGGGACTAGCAAACATTCAGTACTTC.